A selection of T cell receptor beta chains follows, all from one sample in a study of blood T cell repertoires in COVID-19. Using immunoSEQ multiplex PCR, the repertoire was profiled, and TCRdb retains in-frame clones only, with some absent. The sample yields fewer than 120,000 clones, 60% to 80% seen once. The sequencing sample was made of peripheral blood. The receptors stem from a woman of 80 years or more with active or convalescent COVID-19. Both conserved end residues are part of each CDR3. Each record gives: clone size, J gene, D gene, V gene, CDR3 protein, CDR3 DNA. A D gene is named only where the DNA matches it firmly. Clone size, where shown, is once, few, many, or a class for clones that have expanded.

>-|TRBJ1-5|-|TRBV6-5
CASTAYSNQPQHF
TGTGCCAGCACCGCCTATAGCAATCAGCCCCAGCATTTT
>once|TRBJ2-7|TRBD1|TRBV5-1
CASSLEWTGPNEQYF
TGCGCCAGCAGCTTGGAATGGACAGGGCCTAACGAGCAGTACTTC
>once|TRBJ1-1|-|TRBV4-3
CASSQGSTGPNTEAFF
TGCGCCAGCAGCCAGGGGTCGACAGGCCCGAACACTGAAGCTTTCTTT
>few|TRBJ1-2|-|TRBV30
CAWIDSGNYGYTF
TGTGCCTGGATAGACTCCGGGAACTATGGCTACACCTTC
>-|TRBJ2-3|TRBD2|TRBV7-3
CASSPGLAGVSDTQYF
TGTGCCAGCAGCCCCGGACTAGCGGGAGTATCGGATACGCAGTATTTT
>-|TRBJ2-1|-|TRBV5-1
CASSLQGGSYNEQFF
TGCGCCAGCAGCTTACAGGGTGGGTCCTACAATGAGCAGTTCTTC
>-|TRBJ2-7|-|TRBV6-5
CASTAGWKPFYEQYF
TGTGCCAGCACGGCAGGGTGGAAACCTTTCTACGAGCAGTACTTC
>-|TRBJ1-2|-|TRBV27
CASKRPGAALGYTF
TGTGCCAGCAAACGCCCTGGGGCAGCTTTGGGCTACACCTTC
>-|TRBJ1-5|-|TRBV19
CASSMLQENQPQHF
TGTGCCAGTAGTATGCTGCAGGAAAATCAGCCCCAGCATTTT
>-|TRBJ1-2|TRBD1|TRBV18
CASSPNTSGGRIYGYTF
TGTGCCAGCTCACCGAATACGTCAGGGGGCCGGATTTATGGCTACACCTTC
>-|TRBJ1-1|-|TRBV2
CASSASGDLEAFF
TGTGCCAGCAGTGCCTCAGGGGATCTTGAAGCTTTCTTT
>-|TRBJ1-2|-|TRBV3-1/TRBV3-2
CASSQDPRVPHYGYTF
TGTGCCAGCAGCCAAGACCCCAGGGTCCCCCACTATGGCTACACCTTC
>-|TRBJ2-1|TRBD2|TRBV7-9
CASSPKASGYYNEQFF
TGTGCCAGCAGCCCTAAGGCTAGCGGATATTACAATGAGCAGTTCTTC
>-|TRBJ1-6|-|TRBV2
CASSETVSNSPLHF
TGTGCCAGCAGTGAAACGGTATCTAATTCACCCCTCCACTTT
>-|TRBJ2-7|TRBD1|TRBV6-6
CASSYSGQGPTYEQYF
TGTGCCAGCAGTTACTCCGGACAGGGCCCTACCTACGAGCAGTACTTC
>-|TRBJ2-2|-|TRBV5-5
CASRYGQANTGELFF
TGTGCCAGCAGATACGGACAAGCGAACACCGGGGAGCTGTTTTTT
>-|TRBJ2-7|TRBD2|TRBV7-2
CASSPGGSGSPYEQYF
TGTGCCAGCAGCCCGGGGGGTAGCGGGAGTCCCTACGAGCAGTACTTC
>-|TRBJ1-2|-|TRBV9
CASSTSQEPLVYGYTF
TGTGCCAGCAGCACTTCACAGGAGCCGCTTGTCTATGGCTACACCTTC
>-|TRBJ1-2|-|TRBV5-6
CASSFLTARGLSYGYTF
TGTGCCAGCAGCTTCCTCACGGCAAGGGGTCTGAGCTATGGCTACACCTTC
>-|TRBJ1-2|TRBD1|TRBV10-3
CAIQTGDRGPTNYGYTF
TGTGCCATCCAAACCGGGGACAGGGGCCCCACTAACTATGGCTACACCTTC
>few|TRBJ1-2|-|TRBV5-1
CASSSRGLDYGYTF
TGCGCCAGCAGCTCTAGGGGTCTTGACTATGGCTACACCTTC
>-|TRBJ1-5|-|TRBV5-6
CASSRRQLWGNQPQHF
TGTGCCAGCAGCCGTAGACAGCTTTGGGGCAATCAGCCCCAGCATTTT
>few|TRBJ1-2|TRBD1|TRBV30
CAWSKFRTGVYGYTF
TGTGCCTGGAGCAAATTTAGGACAGGGGTCTATGGCTACACCTTC
>-|TRBJ1-2|-|TRBV7-9
CASTWGGLYYGYTF
TGCGCCAGCACCTGGGGGGGGTTGTATTATGGCTACACCTTC
>few|TRBJ1-2|-|TRBV12-3/TRBV12-4
CASSIRGWYGYTF
TGTGCCAGCAGTATTAGGGGATGGTATGGCTACACCTTC
>-|TRBJ2-7|TRBD2|TRBV5-1
CASSFRLAGGLAYEQYF
TGCGCCAGCAGCTTCCGACTAGCGGGAGGCCTTGCCTACGAGCAGTACTTC
>-|TRBJ1-6|-|TRBV14
CASSQVRNSPLHF
TGTGCCAGCAGCCAAGTTAGAAATTCACCCCTCCACTTT
>-|TRBJ2-7|TRBD1|TRBV2
CASRGTGNYEQYF
TGTGCCAGCAGGGGGACAGGGAATTACGAGCAGTACTTC
>-|TRBJ2-1|TRBD2|TRBV10-1
CASSESLAGVHEQFF
TGCGCCAGCAGTGAATCCCTAGCGGGAGTTCATGAGCAGTTCTTC